The source of this T cell receptor beta chain is a study of vaccination and CD4 T cells after COVID-19. Study information: Everyone enrolled got two doses of BNT162b2 or mRNA-1273 vaccine.

Scientists ran DNA taken from cultured CD4+ T cells through the Oncomine TCR Beta short-read assay for sequencing. TCRdb redid the calling of the PCR reads with MiXCR, one entry per CDR3 protein. The table has 9,100 or so distinct CDR3 sequences, under 35% seen once. A note on this clonotype: Its antigen is not known.

Study-wide results and limits: Median SARS-CoV-2-reactive clonotype numbers went from around 20 to 38; this increase was not significant. Spike mono-reactivity was found in 304 of the 307 vaccine-specific clones identified in convalescent patients.

CDR1 is SEHNR, CDR2 FQNEAQ, per germline (reference sequence). The V and J ends lost 6 bases and 2 bases respectively, with 13 bases between them. This CDR3 is 14 amino acids long. Treatment meaning: roughly ten-day PBMC culture with coronavirus spike peptide pools or control peptides (ViraFEST assay). Every positive PCR date fell between March and December 2020, earlier than the US Alpha, Beta and Delta variants. This chain links TRBV7-9 with TRBJ2-5; perhaps TRBD2 as D (5 bases). The sequence was collected from a human donor with COVID-19. Sequenced sample: cultured CD4+ T cells from blood. CDR3 residues: CASSLAGLQETQYF. The CDR3 DNA follows: TGTGCCAGCAGTTTGGCCGGACTGCAAGAGACCCAGTACTTC.